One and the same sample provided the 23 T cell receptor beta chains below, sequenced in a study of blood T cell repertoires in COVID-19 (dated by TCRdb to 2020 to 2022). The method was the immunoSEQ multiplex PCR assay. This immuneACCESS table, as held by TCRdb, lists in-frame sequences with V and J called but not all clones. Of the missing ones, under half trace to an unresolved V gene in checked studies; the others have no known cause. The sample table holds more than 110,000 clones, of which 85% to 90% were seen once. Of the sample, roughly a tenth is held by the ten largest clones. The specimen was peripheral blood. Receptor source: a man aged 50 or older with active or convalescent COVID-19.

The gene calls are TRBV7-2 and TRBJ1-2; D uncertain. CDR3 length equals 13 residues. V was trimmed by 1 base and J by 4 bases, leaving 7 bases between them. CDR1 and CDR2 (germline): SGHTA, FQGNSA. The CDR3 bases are TGTGCCAGCAGCTTAGAGGGAGTCTATGGCTACACCTTC. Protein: CASSLEGVYGYTF.

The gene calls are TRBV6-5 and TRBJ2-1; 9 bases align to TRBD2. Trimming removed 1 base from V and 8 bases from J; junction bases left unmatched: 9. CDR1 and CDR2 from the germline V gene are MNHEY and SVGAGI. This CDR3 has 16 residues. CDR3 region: CASSYFGTSPVHEQFF. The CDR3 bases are TGTGCCAGCAGTTACTTTGGGACTAGCCCTGTACATGAGCAGTTCTTC.

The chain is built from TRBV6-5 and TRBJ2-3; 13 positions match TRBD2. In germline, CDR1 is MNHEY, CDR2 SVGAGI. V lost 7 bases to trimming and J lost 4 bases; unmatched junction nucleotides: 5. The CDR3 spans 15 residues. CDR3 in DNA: TGTGCCAGCAAACTAGCGGGAGGGCGCGCAGATACGCAGTATTTT. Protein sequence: CASKLAGGRADTQYF.

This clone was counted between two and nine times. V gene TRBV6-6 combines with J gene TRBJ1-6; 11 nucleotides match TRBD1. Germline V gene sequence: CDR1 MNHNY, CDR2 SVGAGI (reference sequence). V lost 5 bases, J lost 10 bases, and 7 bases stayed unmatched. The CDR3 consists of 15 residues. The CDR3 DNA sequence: TGTGCCAGCAGTCGATCGGGACAGGGGGTCTCACCCCTCCACTTT. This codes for CASSRSGQGVSPLHF.

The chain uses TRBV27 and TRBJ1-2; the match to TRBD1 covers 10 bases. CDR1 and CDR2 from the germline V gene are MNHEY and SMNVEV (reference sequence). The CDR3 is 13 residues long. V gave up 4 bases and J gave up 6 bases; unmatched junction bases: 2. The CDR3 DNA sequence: TGTGCCAGCAGTTCCGGGACAGGGGATGGCTACACCTTC. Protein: CASSSGTGDGYTF.

The CDR3 coding sequence is TGTGCCAGTTACAGGGCTTCGGCGTACGAGCAGTACTTC. This translates into CASYRASAYEQYF. The chain recombines TRBV28 with TRBJ2-7; perhaps TRBD1 as D (6 bases). The CDR3 totals 13 residues. Germline V lookup: CDR1 MDHEN, CDR2 SYDVKM. Trimming shortened V by 9 bases and J by 4 bases, and 16 bases separated the two germline ends.

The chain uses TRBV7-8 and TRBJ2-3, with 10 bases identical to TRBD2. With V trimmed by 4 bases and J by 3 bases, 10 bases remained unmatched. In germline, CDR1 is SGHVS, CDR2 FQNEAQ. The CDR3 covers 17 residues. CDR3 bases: TGTGCCAGCAGCTATCGGCTAGCGGGAGTATTGACAGATACGCAGTATTTT. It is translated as CASSYRLAGVLTDTQYF. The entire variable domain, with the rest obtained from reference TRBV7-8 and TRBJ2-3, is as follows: GAGVSQSPRYKVAKRGQDVALRCDPISGHVSLFWYQQALGQGPEFLTYFQNEAQLDKSGLPSDRFFAERPEGSVSTLKIQRTQQEDSAVYLCASSYRLAGVLTDTQYFGPGTRLTVL.

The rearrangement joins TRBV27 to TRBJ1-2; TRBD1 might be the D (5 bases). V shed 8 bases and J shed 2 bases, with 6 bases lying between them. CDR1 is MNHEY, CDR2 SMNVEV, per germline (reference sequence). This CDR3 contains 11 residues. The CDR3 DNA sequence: TGTGCCAGCGGGGGGAACTATGGCTACACCTTC. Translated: CASGGNYGYTF.

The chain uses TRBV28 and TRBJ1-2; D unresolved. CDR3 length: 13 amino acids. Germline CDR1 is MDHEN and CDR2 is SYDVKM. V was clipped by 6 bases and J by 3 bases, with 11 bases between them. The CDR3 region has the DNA TGTGCCAGCAGGACCGGGGAGTACTATGGCTACACCTTC. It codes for CASRTGEYYGYTF.

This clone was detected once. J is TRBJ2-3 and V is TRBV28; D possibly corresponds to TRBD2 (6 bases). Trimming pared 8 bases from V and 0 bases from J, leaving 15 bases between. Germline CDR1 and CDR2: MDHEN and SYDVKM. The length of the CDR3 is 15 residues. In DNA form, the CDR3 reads TGTGCCAGCGGATTCCTAGCGCAAAGCACAGATACGCAGTATTTT. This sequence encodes CASGFLAQSTDTQYF.

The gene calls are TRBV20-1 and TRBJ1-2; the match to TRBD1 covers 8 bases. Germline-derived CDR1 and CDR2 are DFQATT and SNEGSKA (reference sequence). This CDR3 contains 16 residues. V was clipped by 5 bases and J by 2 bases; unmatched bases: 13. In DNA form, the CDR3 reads TGCAGTGCTGGTGGACAGGGCGGAATAGCAAACTATGGCTACACCTTC. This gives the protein CSAGGQGGIANYGYTF.

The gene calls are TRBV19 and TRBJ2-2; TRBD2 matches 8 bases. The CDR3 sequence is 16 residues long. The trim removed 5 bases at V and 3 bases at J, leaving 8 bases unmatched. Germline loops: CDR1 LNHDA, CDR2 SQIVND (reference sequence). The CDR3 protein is CASSSPGLGDTGELFF. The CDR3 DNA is TGTGCCAGTAGTTCACCGGGACTAGGGGACACCGGGGAGCTGTTTTTT.

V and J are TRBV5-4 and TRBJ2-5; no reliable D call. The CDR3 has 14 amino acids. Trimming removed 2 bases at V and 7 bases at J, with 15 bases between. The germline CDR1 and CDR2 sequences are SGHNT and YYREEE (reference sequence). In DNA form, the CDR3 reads TGTGCCAGCAGCTTTCGTTCGTCAGAACGGACCCAGTACTTC. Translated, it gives CASSFRSSERTQYF. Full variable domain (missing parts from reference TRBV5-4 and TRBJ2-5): ETGVTQSPTHLIKTRGQQVTLRCSSQSGHNTVSWYQQALGQGPQFIFQYYREEENGRGNFPPRFSGLQFPNYSSELNVNALELDDSALYLCASSFRSSERTQYFGPGTRLLVL.

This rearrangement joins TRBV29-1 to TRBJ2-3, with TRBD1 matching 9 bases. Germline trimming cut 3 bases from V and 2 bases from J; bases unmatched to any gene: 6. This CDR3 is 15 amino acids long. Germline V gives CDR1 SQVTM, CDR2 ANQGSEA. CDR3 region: CSVERQGGLTDTQYF. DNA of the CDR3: TGCAGCGTTGAGAGACAGGGGGGCCTCACAGATACGCAGTATTTT.

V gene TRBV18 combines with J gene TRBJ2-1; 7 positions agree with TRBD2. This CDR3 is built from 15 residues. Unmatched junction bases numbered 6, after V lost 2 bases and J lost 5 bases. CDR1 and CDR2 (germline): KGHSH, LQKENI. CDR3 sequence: CASSPRASGNNEQFF. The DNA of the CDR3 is TGTGCCAGCTCACCAAGGGCTAGCGGAAACAATGAGCAGTTCTTC.

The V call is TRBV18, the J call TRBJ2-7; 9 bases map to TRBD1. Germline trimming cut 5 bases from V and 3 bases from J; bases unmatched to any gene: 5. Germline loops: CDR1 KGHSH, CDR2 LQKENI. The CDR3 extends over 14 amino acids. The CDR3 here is CASSSGQGIYEQYF. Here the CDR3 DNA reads TGTGCCAGCTCATCGGGACAGGGAATCTACGAGCAGTACTTC. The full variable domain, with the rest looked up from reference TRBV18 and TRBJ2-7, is NAGVMQNPRHLVRRRGQEARLRCSPMKGHSHVYWYRQLPEEGLKFMVYLQKENIIDESGMPKERFSAEFPKEGPSILRIQQVVRGDSAAYFCASSSGQGIYEQYFGPGTRLTVT.

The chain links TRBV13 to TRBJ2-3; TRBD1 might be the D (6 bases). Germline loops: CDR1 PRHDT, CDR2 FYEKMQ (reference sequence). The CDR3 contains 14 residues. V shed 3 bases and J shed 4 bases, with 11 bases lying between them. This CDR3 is CASSLGAGADTQYF. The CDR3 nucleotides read TGTGCCAGCAGCTTGGGGGCCGGGGCAGATACGCAGTATTTT.

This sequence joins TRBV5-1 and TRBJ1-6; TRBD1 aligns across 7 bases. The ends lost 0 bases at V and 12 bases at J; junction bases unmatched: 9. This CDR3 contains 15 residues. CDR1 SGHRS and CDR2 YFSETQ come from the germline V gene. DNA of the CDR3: TGCGCCAGCAGCTTGGAGGCACAGGGGAAAGTACCCCTCCACTTT. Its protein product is CASSLEAQGKVPLHF.

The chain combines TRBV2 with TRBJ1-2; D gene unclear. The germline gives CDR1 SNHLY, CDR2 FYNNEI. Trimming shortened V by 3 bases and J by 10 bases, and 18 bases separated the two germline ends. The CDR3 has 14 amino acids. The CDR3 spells CASSDGSGVRAYTF. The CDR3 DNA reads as TGTGCCAGCAGTGACGGGTCGGGAGTCCGCGCCTACACCTTC.

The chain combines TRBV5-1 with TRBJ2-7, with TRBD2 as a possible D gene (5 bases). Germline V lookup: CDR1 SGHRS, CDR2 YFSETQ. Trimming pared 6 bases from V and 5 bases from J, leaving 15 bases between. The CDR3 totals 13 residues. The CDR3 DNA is TGCGCCAGCACGGCGAGGGTACAAGACGAGCAGTACTTC. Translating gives CASTARVQDEQYF.

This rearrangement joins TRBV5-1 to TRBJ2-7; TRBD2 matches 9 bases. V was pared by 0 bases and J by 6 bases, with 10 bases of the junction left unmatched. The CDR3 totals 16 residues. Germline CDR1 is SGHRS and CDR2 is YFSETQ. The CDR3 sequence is CASSLGRGAGGGEQYF. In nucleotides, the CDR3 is TGCGCCAGCAGCTTGGGGAGAGGAGCGGGAGGTGGCGAGCAGTACTTC.

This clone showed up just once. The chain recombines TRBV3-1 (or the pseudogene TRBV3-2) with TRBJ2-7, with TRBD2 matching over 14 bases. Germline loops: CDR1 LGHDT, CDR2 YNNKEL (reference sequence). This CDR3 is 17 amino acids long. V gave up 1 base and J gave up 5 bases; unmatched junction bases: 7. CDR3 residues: CASSQVRGTSGRDEQYF. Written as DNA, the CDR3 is TGTGCCAGCAGCCAAGTCCGAGGGACTAGCGGGAGAGACGAGCAGTACTTC.

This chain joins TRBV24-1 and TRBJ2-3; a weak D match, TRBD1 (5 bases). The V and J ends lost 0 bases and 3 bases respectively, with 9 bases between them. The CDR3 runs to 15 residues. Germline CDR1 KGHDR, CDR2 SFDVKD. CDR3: CATSDLDSSTDTQYF. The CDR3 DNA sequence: TGTGCCACCAGTGATTTGGACAGTTCGACAGATACGCAGTATTTT.